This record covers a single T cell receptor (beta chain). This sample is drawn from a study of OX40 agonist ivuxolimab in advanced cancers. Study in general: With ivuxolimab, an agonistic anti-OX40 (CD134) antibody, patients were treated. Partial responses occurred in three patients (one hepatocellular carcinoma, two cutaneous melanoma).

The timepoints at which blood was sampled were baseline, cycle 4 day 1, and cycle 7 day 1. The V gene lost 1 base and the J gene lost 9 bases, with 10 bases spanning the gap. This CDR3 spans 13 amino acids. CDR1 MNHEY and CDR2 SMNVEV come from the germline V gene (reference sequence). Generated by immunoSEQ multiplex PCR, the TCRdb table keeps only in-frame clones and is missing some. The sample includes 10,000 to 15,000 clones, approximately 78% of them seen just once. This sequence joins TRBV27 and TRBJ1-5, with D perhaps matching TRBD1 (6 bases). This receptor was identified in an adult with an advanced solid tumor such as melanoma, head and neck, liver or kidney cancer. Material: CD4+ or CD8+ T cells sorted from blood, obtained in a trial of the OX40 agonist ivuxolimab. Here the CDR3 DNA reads TGTGCCAGCAGTTTATACCAGGACAGGCCCCAGCATTTT. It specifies CASSLYQDRPQHF.